One and the same sample provided the 2 T cell receptor beta chains below, sequenced in a study of T cells in women clearing cervical HPV infection. Here immunoSEQ multiplex PCR was the method, and the copy in TCRdb shows in-frame clones only, minus some. The record lists 36,000 or so clones, of which the ten most abundant hold less than 4%. Specimen: blood buffy coat. The source of these receptors is a woman aged 18-70 years with a cervical HPV16 infection that either progressed to CIN3+ or cleared (not recorded which).

As for this clone: Sequencing ends 3 residues short of the CDR3 end; the germline J gene provides the rest. The chain has TRBV15 and TRBJ2-5; D might be TRBD1 (6 bases). Germline loops: CDR1 LNHNV, CDR2 YYDKDF (reference sequence). V lost 3 bases to trimming and J lost 7 bases, with 9 bases between them. The CDR3 loop spans 12 amino acids. The part of the CDR3 DNA that was read is TGTGCCACCAGCAGCGAGACAGGGACC. Translation gives CATSSETGT. The full CDR3 reads CATSSETGTQYF.

CDR3 bases read: TGTGCCAGCAGCCCTGCGGGGGTACAAGAGACC. It yields the protein CASSPAGVQET. The complete CDR3 protein is CASSPAGVQETQYF. The V gene is TRBV11-2, the J gene TRBJ2-5, with 7 bases matching TRBD2. The read falls 3 residues short of the CDR3 end, and the missing part is taken from the germline J gene. Germline loops: CDR1 SGHAT, CDR2 FQNNGV. The V and J ends lost 5 bases and 2 bases, in that order; junction bases with no gene match: 5. The CDR3 extends over 14 amino acids.